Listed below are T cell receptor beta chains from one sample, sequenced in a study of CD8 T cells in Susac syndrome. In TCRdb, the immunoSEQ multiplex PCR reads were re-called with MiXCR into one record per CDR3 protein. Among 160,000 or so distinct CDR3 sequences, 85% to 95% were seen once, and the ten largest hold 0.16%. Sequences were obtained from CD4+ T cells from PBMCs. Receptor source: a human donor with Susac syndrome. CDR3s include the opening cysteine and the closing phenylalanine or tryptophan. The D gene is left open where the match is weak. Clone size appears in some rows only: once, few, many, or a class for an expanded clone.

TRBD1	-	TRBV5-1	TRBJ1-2	TGCGCCAGCAGCTTGATGGGACAGGGCGGCTACACCTTC	CASSLMGQGGYTF
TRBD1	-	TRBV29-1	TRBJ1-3	TGCAGCGTCTACCAGCGGGACAGTCTCTCAGGAAACACCATATATTTT	CSVYQRDSLSGNTIYF
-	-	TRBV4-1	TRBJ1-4	TGCGCCAGCAGCCAAATGGGGGGGGCTAATGAAAAACTGTTTTTT	CASSQMGGANEKLFF
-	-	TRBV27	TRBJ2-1	TGTGCCAGCAGTTTACGGCAGAGCAATGAGCAGTTCTTC	CASSLRQSNEQFF
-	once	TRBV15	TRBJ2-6	TGTGCCACCAGCAGAGGGCGGGTAGCATCCAACGTCCTGACTTTC	CATSRGRVASNVLTF
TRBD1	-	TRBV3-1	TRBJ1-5	TGTGCCAGCAGCGAGGACAGGTCCAATCAGCCCCAGCATTTT	CASSEDRSNQPQHF
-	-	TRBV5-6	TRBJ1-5	TGTGCCAGCAGCGGGGGTAGCAATCAGCCCCAGCATTTT	CASSGGSNQPQHF
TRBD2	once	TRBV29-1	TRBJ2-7	TGCAGCGTGGGAAAGGGACTAGCTAACGAGCAGTACTTC	CSVGKGLANEQYF
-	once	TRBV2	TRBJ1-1	TGTGCCAGCAGTGATTTCTCGATGAACACTGAAGCTTTCTTT	CASSDFSMNTEAFF
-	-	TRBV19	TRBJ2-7	TGTGCCTCGCCGGAGACACGCTACGAGCAGTACTTC	CASPETRYEQYF
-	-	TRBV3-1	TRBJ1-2	TGTGCCAGCAGCCAAAGAGACGGTGATGGCTACACCTTC	CASSQRDGDGYTF
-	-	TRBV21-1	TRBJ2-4	TGTGCCAGCACGACACTCGCCCTAGCCAAAAACATTCAGTACTTC	CASTTLALAKNIQYF
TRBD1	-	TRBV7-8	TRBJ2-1	TGTGCCAGCAGCTATCCGGGACAGGGGGCCCTTTCCTCCTACAATGAGCAGTTCTTC	CASSYPGQGALSSYNEQFF
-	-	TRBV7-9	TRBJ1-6	TGTGCCAGCAGCTTAGGAACAGGGAATAATTCACCCCTCCACTTT	CASSLGTGNNSPLHF
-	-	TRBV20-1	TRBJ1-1	TGCAGTGCTAGTCCTCCGGGACTACTGAACACTGAAGCTTTCTTT	CSASPPGLLNTEAFF
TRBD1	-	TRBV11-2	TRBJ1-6	TGTGCCAGCAGCCATGAACCGGGACAGGGTTATTCACCCCTCCACTTT	CASSHEPGQGYSPLHF
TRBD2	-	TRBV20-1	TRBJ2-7	TGCAGTGCTAGGGCTCATTTAGGCCTAGCGGGGGACCTCTACGAGCAGTACTTC	CSARAHLGLAGDLYEQYF
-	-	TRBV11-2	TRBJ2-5	TGTGCCAGCAGCTTAGCCGTTCGCGAGACCCAGTACTTC	CASSLAVRETQYF
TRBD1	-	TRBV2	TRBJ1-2	TGTGCCAGCATCGGGACAGGGGCCGGCTACACCTTC	CASIGTGAGYTF
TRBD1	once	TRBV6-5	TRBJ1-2	TGTGCCAGCAGTAAACAGGGGGCAGGTGGCTACACCTTC	CASSKQGAGGYTF
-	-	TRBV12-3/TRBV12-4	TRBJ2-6	TGTGCCAGCAGTTCCCCGGGACGGCTCTCTGGGGCCAACGTCCTGACTTTC	CASSSPGRLSGANVLTF
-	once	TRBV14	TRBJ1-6	TGTGCCAGCAGCCGGAAGAGCTCCTATAATTCACCCCTCCACTTT	CASSRKSSYNSPLHF
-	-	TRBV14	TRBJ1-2	TGTGCCAGCAGCCAACGGGACACCTATGGCTACACCTTC	CASSQRDTYGYTF
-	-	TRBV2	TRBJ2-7	TGTGCCAGCAGGGGGGAGGTTGGGCAGTACTTC	CASRGEVGQYF
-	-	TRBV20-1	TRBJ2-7	TGCAGTGCCCTGAAGGACGGAAACTACGAGCAGTACTTC	CSALKDGNYEQYF
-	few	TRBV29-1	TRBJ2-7	TGCAGCGTTGCCAGGGCCGCAGAGCAGTACTTC	CSVARAAEQYF
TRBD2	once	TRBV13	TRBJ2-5	TGTGCCAGCAGCGCCAGACTAGCGGGGGGCCAAGAGACCCAGTACTTC	CASSARLAGGQETQYF
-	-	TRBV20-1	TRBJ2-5	TGCAGTGCTTCCTCCTCGGCGGAGACCCAGTACTTC	CSASSSAETQYF
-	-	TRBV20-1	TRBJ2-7	TGCAGTGCCTATGACAGCTACGAGCAGTACTTC	CSAYDSYEQYF
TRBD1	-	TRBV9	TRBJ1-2	TGTGCCAGCAGCGCCAGACAGGGGTGGAAGGGCTACACCTTC	CASSARQGWKGYTF
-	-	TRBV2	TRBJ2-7	TGTGCCAGCAGTAGCCACAGGGACGAGCAGTACTTC	CASSSHRDEQYF
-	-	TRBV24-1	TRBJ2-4	TGTGCCACCAGTGAATATGGACTCTTAGCCAAAAACATTCAGTACTTC	CATSEYGLLAKNIQYF
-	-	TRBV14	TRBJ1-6	TGTGCCAGCAGCCGGGTGTTGGAATCACCCCTCCACTTT	CASSRVLESPLHF
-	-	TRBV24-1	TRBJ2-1	TGTGCCACCAGTGGGGAGGGACAGAGGTTCTTC	CATSGEGQRFF
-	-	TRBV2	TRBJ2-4	TGTGCCAGCAGTGCATCAGGGATGGCCAAAAACATTCAGTACTTC	CASSASGMAKNIQYF
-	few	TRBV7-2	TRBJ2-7	TGTGCCAGCAGCCCGCCCCGGGACGAGCAGTACTTC	CASSPPRDEQYF
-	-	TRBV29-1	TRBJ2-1	TGCAGCGTTGCGGCCTCCCTGGCGGAGCAGTTCTTC	CSVAASLAEQFF
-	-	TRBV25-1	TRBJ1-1	TGTGCCAGCAGTGAGTATGGGGGTGAAGCTTTCTTT	CASSEYGGEAFF
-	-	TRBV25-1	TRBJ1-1	TGTGCCAGCAGTGAATGGGGGGAGAACACTGAAGCTTTCTTT	CASSEWGENTEAFF
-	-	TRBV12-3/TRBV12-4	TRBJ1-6	TGTGCCAGCAGTTTTTCGGGGAATTCACCCCTCCACTTT	CASSFSGNSPLHF
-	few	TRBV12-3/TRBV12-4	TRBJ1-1	TGTGCCAGCAGTTTCCGTAACACTGAAGCTTTCTTT	CASSFRNTEAFF
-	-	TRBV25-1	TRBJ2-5	TGTGCCAGCAGTCCCAAGAGGTTCCAAGAGACCCAGTACTTC	CASSPKRFQETQYF
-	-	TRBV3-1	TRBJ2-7	TGTGCCAGCAGCCAGCGGGGCTCCTACGAGCAGTACTTC	CASSQRGSYEQYF
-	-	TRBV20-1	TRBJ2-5	TGCAGTGCTTTACAAGAGACCCAGTACTTC	CSALQETQYF
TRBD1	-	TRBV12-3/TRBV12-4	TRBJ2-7	TGTGCCAGCAGTGCCCGGGACAGCCACTACGAGCAGTACTTC	CASSARDSHYEQYF
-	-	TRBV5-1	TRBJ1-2	TGCGCCAGCAGCCTGGAAACAGCGGGGTTCTACCGCTACACCTTC	CASSLETAGFYRYTF